This TCR beta chain was profiled in a study of CD8+ T cells in alopecia areata (dated by TCRdb to the late 2010s). Concerning the study at large: The study used high-throughput TCRbeta sequencing to examine T cell clonal expansion in alopecia areata, in both the C3H/HeJ mouse model and human patients. TCRbeta CDR3 regions were amplified by immunoSEQ multiplex PCR using 35 Vbeta forward and 13 Jbeta reverse primers. RNA was extracted with the PAXgene miRNA kit for fixed scalp, the miRNeasy kit for PBMCs, and the RNeasy kit for mouse skin. Human TCRbeta sequencing covered scalp tissue and sorted CD4+ and CD8+ peripheral blood T cells from patchy and totalis/universalis alopecia areata patients and healthy controls. Clonality in the scalp was compared among normal scalp (n=4), patchy alopecia areata scalp (n=8), and alopecia totalis/universalis scalp (n=8).

This clone has a single count. Its antigen target is currently unknown. The record has no base qualities; no much larger clone is one base away. The library was made by the immunoSEQ multiplex PCR assay. RNA was extracted from all samples and reverse transcribed into cDNA, which served as template for TCR sequencing. First-strand cDNA was synthesized using SuperScript III with a 2:1 mix of oligo-dT and random hexamers. A synthetic immune receptor repertoire was used to gauge amplification bias, and whatever bias remained was removed computationally. Processing in the source paper ran as follows. Raw reads were preprocessed to remove errors, and CDR3 was defined according to IMGT conventions as the region from the conserved cysteine to phenylalanine. To get clonality, Shannon entropy was normalized by log2 of the number of productive unique TCRs and the result was subtracted from 1. Whether each scalp clone was CD4 or CD8 was inferred by checking scalp TCRbeta sequences against the CD4 and CD8 repertoires from sorted blood. The source is immuneACCESS, and TCRdb retained only in-frame sequences with V and J called. Part of the clones is not carried over; for the studies checked, unresolved V genes explain less than half of this, and the remainder is unexplained. The V and J calls and clone size are taken from that table; D and trimming were inferred from the DNA. The sample profile shows about 100,000 clones; approximately 60% of them were found once. The top ten clones comprise 20% to 25% of the sample.

V lost 5 bases and J lost 4 bases; the stretch between them is 11 bases long. From the germline V gene (reference sequence), CDR1 is SEHNR and CDR2 is FQNEAQ. From the cysteine up to the phenylalanine, the CDR3 has a length of 13 residues. CDR3 DNA only is kept here, 39 bases in frame from base 1. PBMCs were separated by density centrifugation and stained for CD3, CD4 and CD8, after which CD4+ and CD8+ T cells were sorted on a FACSAria. Unaffected controls provided scalp biopsies and blood samples. Summary of the overall study and its limitations: Lesional scalp, especially in alopecia totalis/universalis, showed higher clonality and more expanded CD8+ clones than normal scalp, suggesting antigenic drive. Unlike mouse skin, which is dominated by gammadelta T cells, normal human skin has resident alphabeta T cells that are also sequenced, and this complicates analysis of the scalp TCR repertoire. Shared TCR sequences between patients were less evident than in mice, which may be partly attributable to HLA diversity in the patient population.

Sequencing was carried out using CD8+ T cells sorted from blood. The chain is assembled from TRBV7-9 and TRBJ2-5; possibly the D gene is TRBD1, per 6 matching bases. The sequence was obtained from a human donor in good health. This receptor carries the CDR3 CASSGGRGETQYF. At the DNA level, the sequence is TGTGCCAGCAGCGGGGGCCGGGGAGAGACCCAGTACTTC.